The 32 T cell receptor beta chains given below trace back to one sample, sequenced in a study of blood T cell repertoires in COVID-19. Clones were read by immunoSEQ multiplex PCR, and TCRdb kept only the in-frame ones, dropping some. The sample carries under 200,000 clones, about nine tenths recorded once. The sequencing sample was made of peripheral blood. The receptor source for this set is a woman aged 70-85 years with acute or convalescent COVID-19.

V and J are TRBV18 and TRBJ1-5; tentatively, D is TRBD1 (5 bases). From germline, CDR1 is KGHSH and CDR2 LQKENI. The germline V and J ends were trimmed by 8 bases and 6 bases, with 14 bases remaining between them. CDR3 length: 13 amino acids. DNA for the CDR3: TGTGCCAGCGCGGGGGGGGAAGGTCAGCCCCAGCATTTT. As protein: CASAGGEGQPQHF. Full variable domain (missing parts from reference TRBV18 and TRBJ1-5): NAGVMQNPRHLVRRRGQEARLRCSPMKGHSHVYWYRQLPEEGLKFMVYLQKENIIDESGMPKERFSAEFPKEGPSILRIQQVVRGDSAAYFCASAGGEGQPQHFGDGTRLSIL.

CDR3 residues: CASSGGLNNEQFF. CDR3 nucleotide sequence: TGTGCCAGCTCGGGAGGCTTAAACAATGAGCAGTTCTTC. J is TRBJ2-1 and V is TRBV24-1, with 7 bases lining up with TRBD2. Germline trimming cut 11 bases from V and 5 bases from J; bases unmatched to any gene: 8. The CDR3 runs 13 residues. Germline CDR1 reads KGHDR; CDR2 reads SFDVKD.

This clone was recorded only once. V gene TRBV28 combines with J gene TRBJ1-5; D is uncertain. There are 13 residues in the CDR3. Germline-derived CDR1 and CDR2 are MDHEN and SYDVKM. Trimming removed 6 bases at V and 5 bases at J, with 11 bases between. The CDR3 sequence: CASSTTAYQPQHF. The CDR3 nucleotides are TGTGCCAGCAGCACCACAGCCTATCAGCCCCAGCATTTT.

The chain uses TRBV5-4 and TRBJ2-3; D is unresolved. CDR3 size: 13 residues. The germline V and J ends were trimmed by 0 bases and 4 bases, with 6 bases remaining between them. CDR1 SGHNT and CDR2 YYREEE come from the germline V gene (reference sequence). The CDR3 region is CASSLVSSDTQYF. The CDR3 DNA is TGTGCCAGCAGCTTGGTGTCCTCAGATACGCAGTATTTT.

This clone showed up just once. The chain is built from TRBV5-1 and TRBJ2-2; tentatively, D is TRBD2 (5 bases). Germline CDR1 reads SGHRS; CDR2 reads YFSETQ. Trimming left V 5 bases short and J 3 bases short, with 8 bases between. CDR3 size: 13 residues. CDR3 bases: TGCGCCAGCAGGGGGAGAGACACCGGGGAGCTGTTTTTT. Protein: CASRGRDTGELFF.

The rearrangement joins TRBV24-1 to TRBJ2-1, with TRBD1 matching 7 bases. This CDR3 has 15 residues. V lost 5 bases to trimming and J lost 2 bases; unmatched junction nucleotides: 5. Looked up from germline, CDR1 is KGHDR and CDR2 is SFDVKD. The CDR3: CATSVLTGTYNEQFF. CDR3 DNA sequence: TGTGCCACCAGTGTCCTGACAGGGACCTACAATGAGCAGTTCTTC.

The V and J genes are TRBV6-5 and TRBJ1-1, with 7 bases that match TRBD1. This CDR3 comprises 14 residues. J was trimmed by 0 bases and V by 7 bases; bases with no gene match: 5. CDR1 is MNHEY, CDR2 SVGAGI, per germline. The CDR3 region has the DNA TGTGCCAGCACCCCGACAGGGTTGAACACTGAAGCTTTCTTT. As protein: CASTPTGLNTEAFF.

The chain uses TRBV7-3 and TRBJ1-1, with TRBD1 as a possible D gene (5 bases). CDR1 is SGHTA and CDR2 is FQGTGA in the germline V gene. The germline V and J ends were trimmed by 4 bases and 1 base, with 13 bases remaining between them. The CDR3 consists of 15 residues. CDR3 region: CASSSSGGWNTEAFF. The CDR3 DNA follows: TGTGCCAGCAGCTCCTCGGGGGGATGGAACACTGAAGCTTTCTTT.

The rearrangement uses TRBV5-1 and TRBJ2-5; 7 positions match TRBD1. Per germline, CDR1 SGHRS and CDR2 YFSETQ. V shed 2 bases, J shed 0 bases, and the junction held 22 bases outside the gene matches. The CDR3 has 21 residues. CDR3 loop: CASSFPSHLDLGGSYQETQYF. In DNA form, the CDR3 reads TGCGCCAGCAGCTTTCCGAGTCACCTCGACCTAGGGGGCTCGTACCAAGAGACCCAGTACTTC.

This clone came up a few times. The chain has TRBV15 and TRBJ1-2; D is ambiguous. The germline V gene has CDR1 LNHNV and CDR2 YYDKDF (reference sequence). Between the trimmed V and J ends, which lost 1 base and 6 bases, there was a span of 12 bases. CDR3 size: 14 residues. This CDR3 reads CATSRGRSFDGYTF. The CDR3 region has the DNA TGTGCCACCAGCAGAGGCCGCAGTTTTGATGGCTACACCTTC.

CDR3 in DNA: TGTGCCACCAGTGATGGACAGGGTAAGAACACTGAAGCTTTCTTT. Its translation: CATSDGQGKNTEAFF. The chain uses TRBV24-1 and TRBJ1-1; 8 bases line up with TRBD1. The V gene's germline CDR1 is KGHDR and CDR2 SFDVKD. The CDR3 contains 15 residues. V shed 3 bases, J shed 1 base, and the junction held 3 bases outside the gene matches.

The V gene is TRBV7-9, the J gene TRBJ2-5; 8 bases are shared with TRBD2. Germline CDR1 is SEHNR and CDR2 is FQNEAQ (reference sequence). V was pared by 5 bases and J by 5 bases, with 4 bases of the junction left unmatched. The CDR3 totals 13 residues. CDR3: CASSRPGGETQYF. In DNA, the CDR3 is TGTGCCAGCAGCCGCCCGGGGGGGGAGACCCAGTACTTC.

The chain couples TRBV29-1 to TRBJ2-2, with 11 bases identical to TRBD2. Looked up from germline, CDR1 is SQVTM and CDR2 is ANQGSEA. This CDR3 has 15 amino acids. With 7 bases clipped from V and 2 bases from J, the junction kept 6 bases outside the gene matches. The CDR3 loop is CSAPLAGANTGELFF. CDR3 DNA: TGCAGCGCCCCACTAGCGGGAGCCAACACCGGGGAGCTGTTTTTT.

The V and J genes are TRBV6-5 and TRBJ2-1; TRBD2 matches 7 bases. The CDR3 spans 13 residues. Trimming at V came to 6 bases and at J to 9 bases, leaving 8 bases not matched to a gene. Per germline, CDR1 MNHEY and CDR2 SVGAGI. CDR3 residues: CASSSTGGGEQFF. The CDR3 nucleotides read TGTGCCAGCAGCTCCACAGGCGGGGGTGAGCAGTTCTTC.

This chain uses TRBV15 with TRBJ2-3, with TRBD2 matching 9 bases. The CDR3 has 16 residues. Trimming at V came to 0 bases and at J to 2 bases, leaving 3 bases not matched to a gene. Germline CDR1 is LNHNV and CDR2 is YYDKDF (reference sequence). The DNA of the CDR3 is TGTGCCACCAGCAGAGATAGCGGGGGAGTCACAGATACGCAGTATTTT. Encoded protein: CATSRDSGGVTDTQYF.

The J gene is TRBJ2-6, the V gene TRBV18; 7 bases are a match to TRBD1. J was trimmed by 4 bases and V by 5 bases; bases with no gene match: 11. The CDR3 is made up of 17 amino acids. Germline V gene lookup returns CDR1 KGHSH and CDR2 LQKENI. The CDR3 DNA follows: TGTGCCAGCTCAGCCTATACAGGGGAAGCAGGGGCCAACGTCCTGACTTTC. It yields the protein CASSAYTGEAGANVLTF. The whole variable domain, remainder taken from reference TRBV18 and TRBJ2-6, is NAGVMQNPRHLVRRRGQEARLRCSPMKGHSHVYWYRQLPEEGLKFMVYLQKENIIDESGMPKERFSAEFPKEGPSILRIQQVVRGDSAAYFCASSAYTGEAGANVLTFGAGSRLTVL.

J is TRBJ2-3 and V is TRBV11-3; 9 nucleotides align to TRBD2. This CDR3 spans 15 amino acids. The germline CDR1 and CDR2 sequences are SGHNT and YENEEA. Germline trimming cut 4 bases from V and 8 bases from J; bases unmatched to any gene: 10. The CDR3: CASSSNPISGSTQYF. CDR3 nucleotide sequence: TGTGCCAGCAGCTCCAACCCGATTAGCGGGAGTACGCAGTATTTT.

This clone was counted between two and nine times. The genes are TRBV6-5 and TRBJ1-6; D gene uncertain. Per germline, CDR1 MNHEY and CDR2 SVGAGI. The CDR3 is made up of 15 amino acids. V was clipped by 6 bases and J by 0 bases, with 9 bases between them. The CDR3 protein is CASSSLSSYNSPLHF. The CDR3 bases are TGTGCCAGCAGCTCCCTTAGCTCCTATAATTCACCCCTCCACTTT.

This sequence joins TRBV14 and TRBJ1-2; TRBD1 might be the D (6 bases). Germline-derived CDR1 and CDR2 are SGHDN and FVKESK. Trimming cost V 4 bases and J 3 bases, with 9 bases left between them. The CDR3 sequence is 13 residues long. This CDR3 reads CASSPGQHYGYTF. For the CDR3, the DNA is TGTGCCAGCAGCCCAGGACAGCACTATGGCTACACCTTC.

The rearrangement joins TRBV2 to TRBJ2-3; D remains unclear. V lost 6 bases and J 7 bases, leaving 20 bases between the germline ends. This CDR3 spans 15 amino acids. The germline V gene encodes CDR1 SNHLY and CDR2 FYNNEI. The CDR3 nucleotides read TGTGCCAGCAGCTCCGGGTTAACCTCAAGAAATACGCAGTATTTT. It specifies CASSSGLTSRNTQYF.

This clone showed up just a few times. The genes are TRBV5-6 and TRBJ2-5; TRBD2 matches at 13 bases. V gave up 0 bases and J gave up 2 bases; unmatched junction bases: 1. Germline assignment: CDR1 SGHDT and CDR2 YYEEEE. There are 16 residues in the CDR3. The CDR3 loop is CASSLGTSGSQETQYF. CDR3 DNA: TGTGCCAGCAGCTTGGGGACTAGCGGGAGTCAAGAGACCCAGTACTTC.

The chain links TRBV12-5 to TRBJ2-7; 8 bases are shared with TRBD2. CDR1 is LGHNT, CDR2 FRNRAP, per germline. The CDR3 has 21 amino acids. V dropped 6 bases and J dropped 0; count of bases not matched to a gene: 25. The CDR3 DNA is TGTGCTAGTGGCCTTCCCTCTCACGGGACTAGGGACCTAAAGGACTCCTACGAGCAGTACTTC. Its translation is CASGLPSHGTRDLKDSYEQYF. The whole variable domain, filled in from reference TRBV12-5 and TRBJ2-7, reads DARVTQTPRHKVTEMGQEVTMRCQPILGHNTVFWYRQTMMQGLELLAYFRNRAPLDDSGMPKDRFSAEMPDATLATLKIQPSEPRDSAVYFCASGLPSHGTRDLKDSYEQYFGPGTRLTVT.

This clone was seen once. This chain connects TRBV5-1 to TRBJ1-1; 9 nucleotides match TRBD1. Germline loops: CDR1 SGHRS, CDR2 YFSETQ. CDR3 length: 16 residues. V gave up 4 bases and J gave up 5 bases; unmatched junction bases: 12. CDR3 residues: CASSPTGGWLDTEAFF. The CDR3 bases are TGCGCCAGCAGCCCTACAGGGGGCTGGCTCGATACTGAAGCTTTCTTT.

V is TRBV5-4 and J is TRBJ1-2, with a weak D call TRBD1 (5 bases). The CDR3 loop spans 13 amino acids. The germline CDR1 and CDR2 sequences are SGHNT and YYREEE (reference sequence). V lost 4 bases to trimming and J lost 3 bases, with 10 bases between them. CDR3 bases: TGTGCCAGCAGCGGCAGGGAGGACTATGGCTACACCTTC. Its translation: CASSGREDYGYTF. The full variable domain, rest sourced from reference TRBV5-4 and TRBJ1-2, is ETGVTQSPTHLIKTRGQQVTLRCSSQSGHNTVSWYQQALGQGPQFIFQYYREEENGRGNFPPRFSGLQFPNYSSELNVNALELDDSALYLCASSGREDYGYTFGSGTRLTVV.

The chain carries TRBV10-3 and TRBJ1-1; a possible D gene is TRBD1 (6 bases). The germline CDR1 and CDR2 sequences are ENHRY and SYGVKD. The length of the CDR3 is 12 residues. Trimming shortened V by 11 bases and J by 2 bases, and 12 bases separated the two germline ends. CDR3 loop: CASEGVNTEAFF. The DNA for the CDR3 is TGTGCCTCCGAGGGGGTTAACACTGAAGCTTTCTTT.

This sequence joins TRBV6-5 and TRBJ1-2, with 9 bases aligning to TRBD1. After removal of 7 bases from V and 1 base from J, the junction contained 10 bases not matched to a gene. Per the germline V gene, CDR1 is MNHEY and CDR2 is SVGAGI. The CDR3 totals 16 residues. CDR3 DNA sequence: TGTGCCAGCACCTACTCAACGGGACAGGGTAACTATGGCTACACCTTC. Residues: CASTYSTGQGNYGYTF.

In DNA form, the CDR3 reads TGCGCCAGCAGCATGACAGGAGCCCTGACTGAAGCTTTCTTT. This codes for CASSMTGALTEAFF. The J gene is TRBJ1-1, the V gene TRBV5-1, with D possibly TRBD1 on 6 matching bases. Per the germline V gene, CDR1 is SGHRS and CDR2 is YFSETQ. The V gene lost 4 bases and the J gene lost 5 bases, with 15 bases spanning the gap. This CDR3 region has 14 residues.

Here the CDR3 reads CSVRGQGARTDTQYF. CDR3 nucleotides: TGCAGCGTAAGGGGACAGGGGGCGCGGACAGATACGCAGTATTTT. The chain combines TRBV29-1 with TRBJ2-3; 12 bases fit TRBD1. The V gene's germline CDR1 is SQVTM and CDR2 ANQGSEA. J lost 3 bases, V lost 6 bases, and 7 bases had no gene match. This CDR3 has 15 amino acids.

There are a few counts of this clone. CDR3 sequence: CASRDRAEQPQHF. DNA for the CDR3: TGTGCCAGTAGGGACAGGGCGGAACAGCCCCAGCATTTT. The rearrangement joins TRBV6-5 to TRBJ1-5; TRBD1 matches at 9 bases. The CDR3 is 13 amino acids. J was trimmed by 7 bases and V by 9 bases; bases with no gene match: 7. From germline, CDR1 is MNHEY and CDR2 SVGAGI.

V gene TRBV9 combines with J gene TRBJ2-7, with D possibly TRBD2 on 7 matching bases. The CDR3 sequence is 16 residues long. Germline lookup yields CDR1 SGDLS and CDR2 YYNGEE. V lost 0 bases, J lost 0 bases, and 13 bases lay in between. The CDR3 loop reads CASSVAGGAASYEQYF. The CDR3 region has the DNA TGTGCCAGCAGCGTAGCTGGGGGGGCGGCCTCCTACGAGCAGTACTTC.

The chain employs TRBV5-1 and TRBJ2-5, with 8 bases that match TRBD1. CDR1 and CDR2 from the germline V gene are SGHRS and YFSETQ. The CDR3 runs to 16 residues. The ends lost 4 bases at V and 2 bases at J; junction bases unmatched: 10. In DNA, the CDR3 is TGCGCCAGCAGCCCTGGGACAGGATTTTTTCAAGAGACCCAGTACTTC. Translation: CASSPGTGFFQETQYF.

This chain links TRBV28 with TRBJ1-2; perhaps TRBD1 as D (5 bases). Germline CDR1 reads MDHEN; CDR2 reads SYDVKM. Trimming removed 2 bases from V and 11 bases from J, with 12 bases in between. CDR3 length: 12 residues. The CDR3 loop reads CASSLPLRDYTF. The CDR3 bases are TGTGCCAGCAGTTTACCCCTCAGGGATTACACCTTC.